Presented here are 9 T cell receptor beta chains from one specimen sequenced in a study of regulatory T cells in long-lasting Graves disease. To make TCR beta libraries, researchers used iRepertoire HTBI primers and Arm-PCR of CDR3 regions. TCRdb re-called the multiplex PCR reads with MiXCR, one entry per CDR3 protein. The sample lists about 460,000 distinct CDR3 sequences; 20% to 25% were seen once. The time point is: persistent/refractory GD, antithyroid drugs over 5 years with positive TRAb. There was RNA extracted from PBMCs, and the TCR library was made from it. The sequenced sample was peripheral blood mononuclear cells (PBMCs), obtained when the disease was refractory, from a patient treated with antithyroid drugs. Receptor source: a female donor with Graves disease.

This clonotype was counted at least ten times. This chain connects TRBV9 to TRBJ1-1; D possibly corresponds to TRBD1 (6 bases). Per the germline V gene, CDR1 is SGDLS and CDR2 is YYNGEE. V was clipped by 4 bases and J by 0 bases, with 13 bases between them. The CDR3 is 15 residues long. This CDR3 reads CASSPRGAMNTEAFF. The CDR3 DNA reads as TGTGCCAGCAGCCCGCGGGGGGCGATGAACACTGAAGCTTTCTTT.

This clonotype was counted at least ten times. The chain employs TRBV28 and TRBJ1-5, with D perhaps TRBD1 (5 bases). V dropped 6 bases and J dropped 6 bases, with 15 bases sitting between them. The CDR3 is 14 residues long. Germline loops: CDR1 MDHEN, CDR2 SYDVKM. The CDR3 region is CASRRTLRGQPQHF. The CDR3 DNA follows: TGTGCCAGCAGGAGGACATTGAGGGGTCAGCCCCAGCATTTT.

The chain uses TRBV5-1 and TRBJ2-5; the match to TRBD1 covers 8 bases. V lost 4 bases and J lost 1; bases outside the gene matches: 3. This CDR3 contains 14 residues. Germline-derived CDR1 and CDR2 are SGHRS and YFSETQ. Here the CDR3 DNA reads TGCGCCAGCAGCCAACAGGGGGGCCAAGAGACCCAGTACTTC. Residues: CASSQQGGQETQYF. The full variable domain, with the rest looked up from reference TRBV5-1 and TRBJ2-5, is KAGVTQTPRYLIKTRGQQVTLSCSPISGHRSVSWYQQTPGQGLQFLFEYFSETQRNKGNFPGRFSGRQFSNSRSEMNVSTLELGDSALYLCASSQQGGQETQYFGPGTRLLVL.

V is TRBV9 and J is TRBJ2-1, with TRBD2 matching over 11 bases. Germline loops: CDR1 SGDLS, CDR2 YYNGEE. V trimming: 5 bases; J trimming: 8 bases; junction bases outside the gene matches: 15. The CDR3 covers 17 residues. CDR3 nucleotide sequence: TGTGCCAGCAGTGCAGGGACTAGCGGTACCTTCGGCTATGAGCAGTTCTTC. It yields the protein CASSAGTSGTFGYEQFF.

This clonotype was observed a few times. The CDR3 spells CSARQPGAGTEAFF. CDR3 nucleotides: TGCAGTGCTAGACAACCGGGGGCGGGCACTGAAGCTTTCTTT. The rearrangement links TRBV20-1 to TRBJ1-1; weak D call: TRBD1 (6 bases). Between the trimmed V and J ends, which lost 2 bases and 4 bases, there was a span of 14 bases. The CDR3 has 14 residues. CDR1 is DFQATT, CDR2 SNEGSKA, per germline (reference sequence).

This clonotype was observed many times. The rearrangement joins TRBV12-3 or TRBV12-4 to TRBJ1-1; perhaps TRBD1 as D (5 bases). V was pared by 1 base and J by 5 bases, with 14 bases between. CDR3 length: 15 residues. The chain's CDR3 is CASSLGFGGETEAFF. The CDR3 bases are TGTGCCAGCAGTTTAGGTTTCGGGGGTGAGACTGAAGCTTTCTTT.

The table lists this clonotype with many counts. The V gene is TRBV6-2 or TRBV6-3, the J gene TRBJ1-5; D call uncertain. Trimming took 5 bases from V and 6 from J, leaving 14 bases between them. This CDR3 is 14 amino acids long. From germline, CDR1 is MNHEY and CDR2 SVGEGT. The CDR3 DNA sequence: TGTGCCAGCAGTGGATATGGGCGGGCTCAGCCCCAGCATTTT. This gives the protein CASSGYGRAQPQHF.

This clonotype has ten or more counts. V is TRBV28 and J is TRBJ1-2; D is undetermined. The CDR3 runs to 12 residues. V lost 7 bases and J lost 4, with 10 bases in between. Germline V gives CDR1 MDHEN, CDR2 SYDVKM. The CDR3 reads CASKNPSYGYTF. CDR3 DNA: TGTGCCAGCAAGAATCCCAGCTATGGCTACACCTTC.

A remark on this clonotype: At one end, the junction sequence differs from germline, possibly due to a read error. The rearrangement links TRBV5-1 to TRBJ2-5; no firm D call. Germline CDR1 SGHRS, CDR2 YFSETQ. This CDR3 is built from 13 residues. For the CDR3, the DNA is TGCGCCAGCAGCTTGGCCCCAAGAGAGGCCCAGTACTTC. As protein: CASSLAPREAQYF.